Presented here are 25 T cell receptor beta chains from one specimen sequenced in a study of T cell changes during pregnancy in multiple sclerosis. Sequencing used immunoSEQ multiplex PCR; TCRdb keeps in-frame clones, though not all of them. This sample has 65,000 to 75,000 clones; roughly 90% occur once, and the top ten carry almost 1.5%. The material sequenced was peripheral blood, taken in the second trimester of pregnancy. Every receptor here comes from a female donor with multiple sclerosis, enrolled in a pregnancy study.

The chain couples TRBV5-1 to TRBJ2-1; 12 bases match TRBD2. This CDR3 comprises 16 residues. The germline CDR1 and CDR2 sequences are SGHRS and YFSETQ. With 0 bases clipped from V and 6 bases from J, the junction kept 4 bases outside the gene matches. The CDR3: CASSLALAGGGNEQFF. The CDR3 nucleotides are TGCGCCAGCAGCTTGGCGCTAGCGGGGGGGGGCAATGAGCAGTTCTTC.

The CDR3, as DNA: TGTGCCAGCAGCCAAGTCGGCCAGGGGAATGAAAAACTGTTTTTT. Amino acids: CASSQVGQGNEKLFF. The rearrangement uses TRBV4-2 and TRBJ1-4; a weak D match, TRBD1 (6 bases). The V gene lost 1 base and the J gene lost 5 bases, with 11 bases spanning the gap. The germline gives CDR1 LGHNA, CDR2 YNFKEQ. The CDR3 extends over 15 amino acids.

This chain uses TRBV2 with TRBJ2-1, with 12 bases identical to TRBD2. The CDR3 consists of 14 residues. The V segment lost 9 bases and the J segment 7 bases; nucleotides outside the gene matches: 7. Germline CDR1 is SNHLY and CDR2 is FYNNEI. The CDR3 sequence is CASGGLAGLNEQFF. As DNA, the CDR3 is TGTGCCAGTGGCGGACTAGCGGGATTAAATGAGCAGTTCTTC.

The chain carries TRBV18 and TRBJ2-4; D gene unclear. Trimming removed 3 bases at V and 2 bases at J, with 11 bases between. Per the germline V gene, CDR1 is KGHSH and CDR2 is LQKENI. The CDR3 loop spans 15 amino acids. The CDR3 DNA reads as TGTGCCAGCTCACCCGCCGGAGCTCCCAAAAACATTCAGTACTTC. This codes for CASSPAGAPKNIQYF. Complete variable domain (other parts from reference TRBV18 and TRBJ2-4): NAGVMQNPRHLVRRRGQEARLRCSPMKGHSHVYWYRQLPEEGLKFMVYLQKENIIDESGMPKERFSAEFPKEGPSILRIQQVVRGDSAAYFCASSPAGAPKNIQYFGAGTRLSVL.

The rearrangement links TRBV13 to TRBJ1-1, with a tentative D call TRBD1 (6 bases). CDR1 and CDR2 from the germline V gene are PRHDT and FYEKMQ (reference sequence). The CDR3 runs 15 residues. The V end lost 4 bases, the J end lost 6 bases, and 18 bases lay between the germline ends. CDR3: CASSSPNQGLPEAFF. CDR3 DNA sequence: TGTGCCAGCAGCTCCCCCAATCAGGGGCTCCCTGAAGCTTTCTTT.

The chain employs TRBV7-8 and TRBJ2-7, with 9 bases identical to TRBD1. In germline, CDR1 is SGHVS, CDR2 FQNEAQ. CDR3 length equals 15 residues. Trimming at V came to 1 base and at J to 4 bases, leaving 5 bases not matched to a gene. CDR3 residues: CASSLVGDREYEQYF. CDR3 coding DNA: TGTGCCAGCAGCTTAGTGGGGGACAGGGAGTACGAGCAGTACTTC.

This clone was seen only once. This chain joins TRBV20-1 and TRBJ1-1; D is ambiguous. CDR3 length: 11 amino acids. V lost 6 bases to trimming and J lost 4 bases, with 9 bases between them. Per the germline V gene, CDR1 is DFQATT and CDR2 is SNEGSKA (reference sequence). This CDR3 is CSAGRGTEAFF. The CDR3 nucleotides read TGCAGTGCAGGACGGGGCACTGAAGCTTTCTTT.

This sequence joins TRBV12-5 and TRBJ2-1; 9 nucleotides align to TRBD2. CDR3 size: 15 residues. Germline loops: CDR1 LGHNT, CDR2 FRNRAP. J was trimmed by 3 bases and V by 6 bases; bases with no gene match: 6. The CDR3 protein is CASGFSGGVYNEQFF. The DNA for the CDR3 is TGTGCTAGTGGGTTTAGCGGGGGCGTCTACAATGAGCAGTTCTTC.

This clone was observed once. The chain has TRBV7-2 and TRBJ1-1; 8 bases agree with TRBD1. V was clipped by 1 base and J by 4 bases; unmatched bases: 5. The CDR3 has 15 amino acids. CDR1 and CDR2 from the germline V gene are SGHTA and FQGNSA. CDR3: CASSLDAGGFTEAFF. For the CDR3, the DNA is TGTGCCAGCAGCTTAGATGCAGGGGGCTTCACTGAAGCTTTCTTT.

The chain employs TRBV27 and TRBJ2-7, with D perhaps matching TRBD1 (6 bases). Germline V gene lookup returns CDR1 MNHEY and CDR2 SMNVEV (reference sequence). The CDR3 sequence is 14 residues long. V was trimmed by 4 bases and J by 3 bases, leaving 13 bases between them. The DNA for the CDR3 is TGTGCCAGCAGTTCCGGACAGATTTACTACGAGCAGTACTTC. Translating gives CASSSGQIYYEQYF.

The chain employs TRBV30 and TRBJ2-3; perhaps TRBD2 as D (6 bases). CDR1 is GTSNPN and CDR2 is SVGIG in the germline V gene (reference sequence). V dropped 1 base and J dropped 5 bases, with 13 bases sitting between them. The CDR3 runs 14 residues. The CDR3 nucleotides are TGTGCCTGGAGTGGCGGGGAGGTGGTAGATACGCAGTATTTT. It is translated as CAWSGGEVVDTQYF.

This sequence joins TRBV5-4 and TRBJ2-7; no clear D. The CDR3 has 12 residues. The germline V gene encodes CDR1 SGHNT and CDR2 YYREEE (reference sequence). Trimming left V 9 bases short and J 6 bases short, with 16 bases between. DNA for the CDR3: TGTGCCATCCTAGGCCCCTACGCCGAGCAGTACTTC. It specifies CAILGPYAEQYF.

The chain uses TRBV2 and TRBJ2-7; 7 bases map to TRBD1. Germline V gives CDR1 SNHLY, CDR2 FYNNEI. The junction had 4 bases not matched to a gene; V was cut back by 6 bases and J by 2 bases. The CDR3 runs to 13 residues. CDR3 loop: CASRKDRAYEQYF. Here the CDR3 DNA reads TGTGCCAGCAGGAAAGACAGGGCCTACGAGCAGTACTTC. Together with reference TRBV2 and TRBJ2-7, the CDR3 gives the full variable domain: EPEVTQTPSHQVTQMGQEVILRCVPISNHLYFYWYRQILGQKVEFLVSFYNNEISEKSEIFDDQFSVERPDGSNFTLKIRSTKLEDSAMYFCASRKDRAYEQYFGPGTRLTVT.

The chain couples TRBV7-3 to TRBJ2-2; 7 bases are shared with TRBD1. Germline V gene data show CDR1 as SGHTA and CDR2 as FQGTGA. The CDR3 is 14 residues long. Trimming removed 7 bases from V and 4 bases from J; junction bases left unmatched: 6. The CDR3 loop is CASKEQGSTGELFF. The CDR3 region has the DNA TGTGCCAGCAAGGAACAGGGGAGCACCGGGGAGCTGTTTTTT.

The chain links TRBV9 to TRBJ2-1; D perhaps matches TRBD1 (6 bases). Deletions cut 4 bases from V and 11 bases from J, with 13 bases between. This CDR3 comprises 12 residues. Germline V CDR1 and CDR2: SGDLS, YYNGEE. The CDR3 loop is CASSSGDGQQFF. The CDR3 DNA reads as TGTGCCAGCAGCTCAGGGGACGGGCAGCAGTTCTTC.

This clone was counted only a few times. The chain employs TRBV25-1 and TRBJ1-3; no clear D. Germline-derived CDR1 and CDR2 are MGHDK and SYGVNS. CDR3 size: 13 residues. Deletions cut 8 bases from V and 2 bases from J, with 10 bases between. CDR3 bases: TGTGCCAGCGGTCAGGCTGCTGGAAACACCATATATTTT. Translating it yields CASGQAAGNTIYF.

The V call is TRBV30, the J call TRBJ2-1; 8 bases line up with TRBD2. The CDR3 is 11 residues long. The junction had 8 bases not matched to a gene; V was cut back by 4 bases and J by 15 bases. Germline lookup yields CDR1 GTSNPN and CDR2 SVGIG (reference sequence). The CDR3 sequence is CAWILTSGPFF. CDR3 sequence (DNA): TGTGCCTGGATCCTAACTAGCGGCCCGTTCTTC.

This chain connects TRBV13 to TRBJ1-1; D gene ambiguous. The CDR3 contains 14 residues. Deletions cut 3 bases from V and 0 bases from J, with 8 bases between. CDR1 is PRHDT and CDR2 is FYEKMQ in the germline V gene (reference sequence). The CDR3 DNA follows: TGTGCCAGCAGCTTTCGACACATGAACACTGAAGCTTTCTTT. Translating gives CASSFRHMNTEAFF.

The J gene is TRBJ1-2, the V gene TRBV6-1; no definite D call. There are 13 residues in the CDR3. Between the trimmed V and J ends, which lost 5 bases and 4 bases, there was a span of 11 bases. Per germline, CDR1 MNHNS and CDR2 SASEGT. For the CDR3, the DNA is TGTGCCAGCAGTCAGGATTCCCCCTATGGCTACACCTTC. Translation gives CASSQDSPYGYTF.

The gene calls are TRBV14 and TRBJ1-2, with 8 bases fitting TRBD1. J gave up 7 bases and V 4 bases, and 8 bases lay outside the gene matches. CDR1 and CDR2 (germline): SGHDN, FVKESK. The CDR3 runs 14 residues. The CDR3 sequence: CASSPHGTGLGYTF. As DNA, the CDR3 is TGTGCCAGCAGCCCCCACGGGACAGGTCTTGGCTACACCTTC.

V and J are TRBV27 and TRBJ1-2, with D possibly TRBD1 on 5 matching bases. The CDR3 runs 14 residues. The germline CDR1 and CDR2 sequences are MNHEY and SMNVEV (reference sequence). Trimming pared 3 bases from V and 7 bases from J, leaving 15 bases between. CDR3 sequence: CASSFSREGPGYTF. The CDR3 nucleotides read TGTGCCAGCAGTTTTTCCAGGGAAGGCCCTGGCTACACCTTC.

In this sample, this clone turned up a few times. The J gene is TRBJ1-1, the V gene TRBV19; 8 bases map to TRBD1. Germline-derived CDR1 and CDR2 are LNHDA and SQIVND (reference sequence). There are 14 residues in the CDR3. V lost 7 bases to trimming and J lost 0 bases; unmatched junction nucleotides: 4. CDR3 sequence (DNA): TGTGCCAGTAAGTTGGGACAGGTGAACACTGAAGCTTTCTTT. It encodes CASKLGQVNTEAFF.

The count of this clone is one. The gene calls are TRBV30 and TRBJ2-6; D call uncertain. In germline, CDR1 is GTSNPN, CDR2 SVGIG (reference sequence). The CDR3 length is 15 residues. V was shortened by 3 bases and J by 1 base, with 10 bases between the two germline ends. The CDR3, as DNA: TGTGCCTGGAGGGCCAAGACATCTGGGGCCAACGTCCTGACTTTC. Translated: CAWRAKTSGANVLTF.

The gene calls are TRBV29-1 and TRBJ1-6; 8 positions match TRBD1. V lost 6 bases to trimming and J lost 2 bases; unmatched junction nucleotides: 9. The CDR3 contains 16 residues. Germline V gene data show CDR1 as SQVTM and CDR2 as ANQGSEA. The CDR3 is CSVAGQGGAYNSPLHF. As DNA, the CDR3 is TGCAGCGTGGCCGGACAGGGAGGTGCCTATAATTCACCCCTCCACTTT.

V gene TRBV28 combines with J gene TRBJ1-4; 8 positions match TRBD1. V lost 5 bases and J lost 2; bases outside the gene matches: 4. CDR3 length equals 15 residues. The germline V gene encodes CDR1 MDHEN and CDR2 SYDVKM. The CDR3 is CASSPGGSTNEKLFF. The DNA for the CDR3 is TGTGCCAGCAGTCCAGGGGGCTCGACTAATGAAAAACTGTTTTTT.